These 30 T cell receptor beta chains originate from one sample sequenced in a study of blood T cell repertoires in COVID-19. The method was immunoSEQ multiplex PCR; TCRdb's version includes in-frame clones alone and lacks a portion of them. The sample contains under 200,000 clones, around 86% of which appear only once. Sequences were obtained from peripheral blood. The receptors derive from a man aged 55 to 70 with acute or convalescent COVID-19.

V is TRBV6-5 and J is TRBJ2-3; D ambiguous. Trimming shortened V by 2 bases and J by 6 bases, and 9 bases separated the two germline ends. Germline V gives CDR1 MNHEY, CDR2 SVGAGI. The CDR3 extends over 13 amino acids. The CDR3 loop is CASSYTYSDTQYF. CDR3 DNA sequence: TGTGCCAGCAGTTACACCTACAGCGATACGCAGTATTTT.

The gene calls are TRBV7-9 and TRBJ1-3, with 9 bases identical to TRBD1. Germline loops: CDR1 SEHNR, CDR2 FQNEAQ (reference sequence). The CDR3 is 18 amino acids. J was trimmed by 2 bases and V by 2 bases; bases with no gene match: 10. In DNA, the CDR3 is TGTGCCAGCAGCTTATACAGGGGGCCACTCTGGGCTGGAAACACCATATATTTT. Protein product: CASSLYRGPLWAGNTIYF.

This chain uses TRBV19 with TRBJ2-1; TRBD1 matches at 7 bases. This CDR3 has 16 amino acids. Germline V CDR1 and CDR2: LNHDA, SQIVND (reference sequence). With V trimmed by 1 base and J by 8 bases, 11 bases remained unmatched. The CDR3 region is CASSIATGVISYEQFF. CDR3 DNA: TGTGCCAGTAGTATAGCTACAGGGGTGATATCGTATGAGCAGTTCTTC.

The rearrangement joins TRBV5-1 to TRBJ2-1; D may be TRBD2 (6 bases). V lost 2 bases and J lost 1, with 16 bases in between. This CDR3 has 17 residues. Germline CDR1 reads SGHRS; CDR2 reads YFSETQ. DNA for the CDR3: TGCGCCAGCAGCTTAAAGGGGCGGGGCCGGTCCTACAATGAGCAGTTCTTC. Translated, it gives CASSLKGRGRSYNEQFF.

The chain joins TRBV7-9 to TRBJ2-7, with 7 nucleotides matching TRBD1. CDR3 length equals 14 residues. Germline V lookup: CDR1 SEHNR, CDR2 FQNEAQ (reference sequence). Trimming at V came to 1 base and at J to 3 bases, leaving 3 bases not matched to a gene. CDR3 DNA sequence: TGTGCCAGCAGCTTAGTCCGGGACAGCTACGAGCAGTACTTC. Protein sequence: CASSLVRDSYEQYF.

The chain is built from TRBV28 and TRBJ1-3; D is ambiguous. Germline lookup yields CDR1 MDHEN and CDR2 SYDVKM. The CDR3 sequence is 14 residues long. V lost 1 base, J lost 3 bases, and 7 bases lay in between. The CDR3 protein is CASSLLRDGNTIYF. CDR3 DNA sequence: TGTGCCAGCAGTTTATTGCGGGATGGAAACACCATATATTTT. The variable domain in full, with the rest retrieved from reference TRBV28 and TRBJ1-3, is DVKVTQSSRYLVKRTGEKVFLECVQDMDHENMFWYRQDPGLGLRLIYFSYDVKMKEKGDIPEGYSVSREKKERFSLILESASTNQTSMYLCASSLLRDGNTIYFGEGSWLTVV.

This chain connects TRBV29-1 to TRBJ2-3; TRBD2 matches at 7 bases. V trimming: 1 base; J trimming: 6 bases; junction bases outside the gene matches: 10. The CDR3 sequence is 15 residues long. Germline loops: CDR1 SQVTM, CDR2 ANQGSEA. CDR3 nucleotide sequence: TGCAGCGTTGAAGGAGGGAGGGCCTTTGGGGATACGCAGTATTTT. Translated: CSVEGGRAFGDTQYF.

The gene calls are TRBV27 and TRBJ2-7; the match to TRBD1 covers 9 bases. Germline CDR1 reads MNHEY; CDR2 reads SMNVEV (reference sequence). This CDR3 region has 14 residues. V was clipped by 7 bases and J by 6 bases; unmatched bases: 10. In DNA, the CDR3 is TGTGCCAGCAAAACCCGGGACAGGGTAAGCGAGCAGTACTTC. Protein product: CASKTRDRVSEQYF.

The chain recombines TRBV30 with TRBJ1-5, with 9 bases lining up with TRBD1. Germline CDR1 GTSNPN, CDR2 SVGIG (reference sequence). CDR3 length: 14 residues. V shed 2 bases, J shed 6 bases, and the junction held 5 bases outside the gene matches. The CDR3 sequence: CAWSSGTGTQPQHF. In nucleotides, the CDR3 is TGTGCCTGGAGTTCCGGGACAGGGACTCAGCCCCAGCATTTT.

The CDR3 DNA follows: TGTGCCAGCAGTCCGAGCCGGTTACCCTCCTACGAGCAGTACTTC. Its protein is CASSPSRLPSYEQYF. This rearrangement joins TRBV27 to TRBJ2-7; D gene uncertain. CDR1 and CDR2 (germline): MNHEY, SMNVEV (reference sequence). V lost 5 bases and J 0 bases, leaving 14 bases between the germline ends. This CDR3 spans 15 amino acids.

This clone is a singleton in its sample. The chain is built from TRBV27 and TRBJ1-1; 7 nucleotides match TRBD1. The J segment lost 6 bases and the V segment lost 5 bases, leaving 12 bases of the junction unmatched. The germline V gene has CDR1 MNHEY and CDR2 SMNVEV (reference sequence). This CDR3 spans 15 amino acids. The CDR3 nucleotides read TGTGCCAGCAGTCGGAGACAGGGAAGGGGCGCTGAAGCTTTCTTT. Translating it yields CASSRRQGRGAEAFF.

The rearrangement links TRBV10-3 to TRBJ2-2; 9 nucleotides agree with TRBD2. The CDR3 sequence is 14 residues long. V lost 4 bases and J lost 6; bases outside the gene matches: 3. Germline assignment: CDR1 ENHRY and CDR2 SYGVKD. The CDR3 DNA is TGTGCCATCAGTGGCGGGAGGGTCCCCGGGGAGCTGTTTTTT. It specifies CAISGGRVPGELFF.

In this sample, this clone turned up once. CDR3: CASSYYGSYYEQYF. The CDR3 DNA sequence: TGTGCCAGCAGTTACTACGGGAGTTACTACGAGCAGTACTTC. This sequence joins TRBV6-2 or TRBV6-3 and TRBJ2-7; a weak D match, TRBD2 (6 bases). V lost 1 base and J lost 3, with 10 bases in between. There are 14 residues in the CDR3. Germline loops: CDR1 MNHEY, CDR2 SVGEGT.

This chain connects TRBV5-5 to TRBJ2-7; 8 bases are a match to TRBD2. The CDR3 is made up of 15 amino acids. Germline V CDR1 and CDR2: SGHKS, YYEKEE (reference sequence). With 0 bases clipped from V and 5 bases from J, the junction kept 7 bases outside the gene matches. The CDR3 bases are TGTGCCAGCAGCTTGGTAGCGGGGATGAACAACGAGCAGTACTTC. This gives the protein CASSLVAGMNNEQYF.

This chain connects TRBV5-6 to TRBJ1-3; D remains ambiguous. The CDR3 extends over 15 amino acids. CDR1 is SGHDT and CDR2 is YYEEEE in the germline V gene. V shed 0 bases and J shed 0 bases, with 7 bases lying between them. The CDR3 sequence: CASSLATYSGNTIYF. The CDR3 coding sequence is TGTGCCAGCAGCTTGGCCACCTACTCTGGAAACACCATATATTTT. Variable domain in full (rest from reference TRBV5-6 and TRBJ1-3): DAGVTQSPTHLIKTRGQQVTLRCSPKSGHDTVSWYQQALGQGPQFIFQYYEEEERQRGNFPDRFSGHQFPNYSSELNVNALLLGDSALYLCASSLATYSGNTIYFGEGSWLTVV.

This chain uses TRBV28 with TRBJ2-1; 15 bases are shared with TRBD2. The CDR3 runs to 15 residues. The V gene's germline CDR1 is MDHEN and CDR2 SYDVKM. V dropped 6 bases and J dropped 7; count of bases not matched to a gene: 4. The CDR3 DNA sequence: TGTGCCAGCAGCCCGGGACTAGCGGGAGGTAATGAGCAGTTCTTC. Its translation is CASSPGLAGGNEQFF.

This chain connects TRBV10-1 to TRBJ1-1; a possible D gene is TRBD1 (5 bases). The CDR3 runs to 15 residues. Trimming took 3 bases from V and 4 from J, leaving 15 bases between them. Per germline, CDR1 WNHNN and CDR2 SYGVQD (reference sequence). The DNA for the CDR3 is TGCGCCAGCAGTGAAAGTGGCAGGGTGGGCACTGAAGCTTTCTTT. It yields the protein CASSESGRVGTEAFF.

The rearrangement uses TRBV9 and TRBJ2-1; 9 nucleotides agree with TRBD2. Losses at the gene ends were 0 bases for V and 4 bases for J; bases not matched to a gene: 11. CDR3 size: 18 residues. Germline values: CDR1 SGDLS, CDR2 YYNGEE. The CDR3 here is CASSVALAGVRGYNEQFF. The CDR3 bases are TGTGCCAGCAGCGTAGCACTAGCGGGCGTACGAGGATACAATGAGCAGTTCTTC.

The chain joins TRBV7-8 to TRBJ2-2, with D perhaps matching TRBD2 (7 bases). The V and J ends lost 3 bases and 5 bases respectively, with 13 bases between them. This CDR3 is built from 15 residues. Germline CDR1 is SGHVS and CDR2 is FQNEAQ. The CDR3 here is CASSFRGRETGELFF. DNA of the CDR3: TGTGCCAGCAGCTTTCGGGGGCGGGAGACCGGGGAGCTGTTTTTT.

The chain carries TRBV6-5 and TRBJ2-5; 12 nucleotides align to TRBD1. Germline V gives CDR1 MNHEY, CDR2 SVGAGI. V lost 6 bases, J lost 6 bases, and 8 bases stayed unmatched. This CDR3 region has 15 residues. Here the CDR3 DNA reads TGTGCCAGCAGGGACGGGACAGGGGGCTCGAAGACCCAGTACTTC. Translated, it gives CASRDGTGGSKTQYF.

The CDR3 nucleotides are TGTGCCATCAGTGGACAGCTAAATCCATCCTACGAGCAGTACTTC. Protein sequence: CAISGQLNPSYEQYF. The J gene is TRBJ2-7, the V gene TRBV10-3, with a tentative D call TRBD1 (5 bases). The germline V gene encodes CDR1 ENHRY and CDR2 SYGVKD. V was pared by 4 bases and J by 1 base, with 14 bases between. The CDR3 sequence is 15 residues long.

The chain couples TRBV9 to TRBJ2-1; D unclear. The length of the CDR3 is 16 residues. CDR1 and CDR2 (germline): SGDLS, YYNGEE. The germline V and J ends were trimmed by 0 bases and 8 bases, with 18 bases remaining between them. This chain's CDR3 is CASSVGHSPDYDEQFF. The CDR3 region has the DNA TGTGCCAGCAGCGTAGGACACAGTCCCGATTATGATGAGCAGTTCTTC. Complete variable domain (other parts from reference TRBV9 and TRBJ2-1): DSGVTQTPKHLITATGQRVTLRCSPRSGDLSVYWYQQSLDQGLQFLIQYYNGEERAKGNILERFSAQQFPDLHSELNLSSLELGDSALYFCASSVGHSPDYDEQFFGPGTRLTVL.

The chain employs TRBV2 and TRBJ2-1, with 8 bases lining up with TRBD2. The CDR3 length is 14 residues. CDR1 and CDR2 (germline): SNHLY, FYNNEI. V shed 7 bases and J 6 bases; nucleotides not matched to a gene: 8. CDR3 sequence (DNA): TGTGCCAGCACCCCGTGGACTAGCATCAATGAGCAGTTCTTC. The encoded protein is CASTPWTSINEQFF.

J is TRBJ1-2 and V is TRBV7-9; D is undetermined. Per germline, CDR1 SEHNR and CDR2 FQNEAQ (reference sequence). V dropped 4 bases and J dropped 7 bases, with 13 bases sitting between them. The CDR3 totals 13 residues. This CDR3 is CASSSNWRGGYTF. The CDR3 bases are TGTGCCAGCAGCTCCAATTGGCGGGGTGGCTACACCTTC.

V usage is TRBV28 and J usage is TRBJ2-5, with 9 positions matching TRBD1. This CDR3 comprises 14 residues. The ends lost 5 bases at V and 5 bases at J; junction bases unmatched: 6. Germline V gene data show CDR1 as MDHEN and CDR2 as SYDVKM. The CDR3: CASSQTGTGETQYF. CDR3 coding DNA: TGTGCCAGCAGTCAAACAGGGACAGGGGAGACCCAGTACTTC.

The chain uses TRBV7-2 and TRBJ1-5; tentatively, D is TRBD1 (5 bases). The CDR3 is 14 amino acids. Germline V lookup: CDR1 SGHTA, CDR2 FQGNSA. Trimming removed 1 base from V and 5 bases from J, with 9 bases in between. CDR3 protein: CASSLVGGDQPQHF. The CDR3 bases are TGTGCCAGCAGCTTAGTTGGGGGGGATCAGCCCCAGCATTTT.

The rearrangement links TRBV2 to TRBJ1-2, with TRBD1 matching 8 bases. Germline trimming cut 6 bases from V and 7 bases from J; bases unmatched to any gene: 4. The CDR3 length is 12 residues. Germline V gives CDR1 SNHLY, CDR2 FYNNEI. CDR3 sequence reads: CASSSQGAGYTF. CDR3 nucleotide sequence: TGTGCCAGCAGCTCGCAGGGGGCTGGCTACACCTTC.

This chain links TRBV28 with TRBJ2-1; possible D gene TRBD2, 7 bases. Trimming shortened V by 8 bases and J by 7 bases, and 18 bases separated the two germline ends. This CDR3 comprises 14 residues. CDR1 and CDR2 from the germline V gene are MDHEN and SYDVKM. This chain's CDR3 is CASDEGGAGNEQFF. DNA for the CDR3: TGTGCCAGCGACGAGGGGGGGGCAGGTAATGAGCAGTTCTTC.

This sequence joins TRBV6-6 and TRBJ1-5; TRBD1 agrees at 8 bases. The germline CDR1 and CDR2 sequences are MNHNY and SVGAGI (reference sequence). This CDR3 contains 13 residues. Unmatched junction bases numbered 3, after V lost 5 bases and J lost 6 bases. The CDR3, as DNA: TGTGCCAGCAGTCGACAGGGGCGTCAGCCCCAGCATTTT. Its protein product is CASSRQGRQPQHF.

This chain links TRBV28 with TRBJ1-4, with unresolved D. The CDR3 has 15 amino acids. The V and J ends lost 1 base and 2 bases respectively, with 8 bases between them. Germline V CDR1 and CDR2: MDHEN, SYDVKM. The CDR3 protein is CASSLSGFTNEKLFF. The CDR3 region has the DNA TGTGCCAGCAGTTTATCGGGGTTCACTAATGAAAAACTGTTTTTT.